This TCR beta chain was identified during a study of CD4 T cells in relation to SARS-CoV-2 and coronaviruses. Study conclusions and caveats: Pre-pandemic and post-infection samples never came from the same donor.

The assay was immunoSEQ multiplex PCR, and TCRdb's table has in-frame clones only and misses some. Of about 56,000 clones in the sample, just over 90% were seen once. Trimming removed 3 bases from V and 3 bases from J; junction bases left unmatched: 3. The length of the CDR3 is 15 residues. Germline V lookup: CDR1 SGHNT, CDR2 YYREEE (reference sequence). Of note for this clone: What it binds is unknown.

The rearrangement uses TRBV5-4 and TRBJ2-2; TRBD1 matches at 9 bases. Material: naive CD4+ T cells from PBMCs. Subset: naive CD4+ T cells isolated by negative enrichment. The source of this sequence is an adult with COVID-19. This CDR3 reads CASSSTGGYTGELFF. For the CDR3, the DNA is TGTGCCAGCAGCTCGACAGGGGGATACACCGGGGAGCTGTTTTTT.